This TCR beta chain came from a study of T cell responses to AZD1222 COVID-19 vaccine. About the study: Pooling covered second doses at about 4 or about 12 weeks. Findings and caveats of the study: Baseline seropositivity characterized only a handful of AZD1222 recipients.

TCRdb's copy holds only in-frame clones and misses some; the assay was immunoSEQ multiplex PCR. The repertoire includes about 140,000 clones, almost 90% of them detected once, and about 3% sits in the top ten. Germline CDR1 reads MDHEN; CDR2 reads SYDVKM. The CDR3 has 16 residues. Trimming shortened V by 3 bases and J by 8 bases, and 19 bases separated the two germline ends. In the case of this clone: Its antigen remains unidentified.

The starting material was peripheral blood, obtained on day 0 of AZD1222 vaccination. This clonotype was obtained from an adult in good health. The chain joins TRBV28 to TRBJ2-2; TRBD2 is a possible D gene (5 bases). CDR3 in DNA: TGTGCCAGCAGTTTTTCAACGGGGTCCGGGAAGGGGGAGCTGTTTTTT. This translates into CASSFSTGSGKGELFF.